Listed below are T cell receptor beta chains from one sample, sequenced in a study of blood T cell repertoires in COVID-19. Profiled with immunoSEQ multiplex PCR; TCRdb holds only in-frame clones, not every one. The top ten hold over 15% of the sample, which has some 130,000 clones, about 86% seen once. The sample taken for sequencing was peripheral blood. The receptors stem from a woman aged 45-65 years with acute or convalescent COVID-19. CDR3s include the opening cysteine and the closing phenylalanine or tryptophan. D genes are given only for firm matches. Part of the rows lack a size; the others show once, few, many or a class for expanded clones.

TRBJ1-1 NA TRBV19 NA TGTGCCAGTAGTCTCCCGGGACACGTTGAAGCTTTCTTT CASSLPGHVEAFF
TRBJ1-5 once TRBV9 NA TGTGCCAGCAGCGCCCAGGGTTATAGCAATCAGCCCCAGCATTTT CASSAQGYSNQPQHF
TRBJ2-7 NA TRBV3-1/TRBV3-2 TRBD1 TGTGCCAGCAGCCAGGGGACAGCCTACGAGCAGTACTTC CASSQGTAYEQYF
TRBJ2-3 NA TRBV6-1 NA TGTGCCAGCAGTGAAGAACGAGGGAATACGCAGTATTTT CASSEERGNTQYF
TRBJ1-2 NA TRBV27 TRBD1 TGTGCCAGCAGTTTGAACAGGGGGGTCTATGGCTACACCTTC CASSLNRGVYGYTF
TRBJ1-6 NA TRBV6-5 TRBD1 TGTGCCAGCAGGACCGGGACAGGTGATTCACCCCTCCACTTT CASRTGTGDSPLHF
TRBJ2-7 NA TRBV7-2 NA TGTGCCAGCAGCTTAAGGCGGGGGCCCCGGGTGGAGCAGTACTTC CASSLRRGPRVEQYF
TRBJ1-5 once TRBV19 NA TGTGCCAGTAGTTCCGCAGGGATACCTAGCAATCAGCCCCAGCATTTT CASSSAGIPSNQPQHF
TRBJ2-3 NA TRBV11-2 TRBD2 TGTGCCAGCAGGCCTTTGAGACTAGCGGGGGGCACAGATACGCAGTATTTT CASRPLRLAGGTDTQYF
TRBJ2-3 NA TRBV6-5 TRBD1 TGTGCCAGCACTAACAGGGGTTTCACAGATACGCAGTATTTT CASTNRGFTDTQYF
TRBJ1-2 NA TRBV5-1 TRBD1 TGCGCCAGCAGCCCGGGACAGCCTAACTATGGCTACACCTTC CASSPGQPNYGYTF